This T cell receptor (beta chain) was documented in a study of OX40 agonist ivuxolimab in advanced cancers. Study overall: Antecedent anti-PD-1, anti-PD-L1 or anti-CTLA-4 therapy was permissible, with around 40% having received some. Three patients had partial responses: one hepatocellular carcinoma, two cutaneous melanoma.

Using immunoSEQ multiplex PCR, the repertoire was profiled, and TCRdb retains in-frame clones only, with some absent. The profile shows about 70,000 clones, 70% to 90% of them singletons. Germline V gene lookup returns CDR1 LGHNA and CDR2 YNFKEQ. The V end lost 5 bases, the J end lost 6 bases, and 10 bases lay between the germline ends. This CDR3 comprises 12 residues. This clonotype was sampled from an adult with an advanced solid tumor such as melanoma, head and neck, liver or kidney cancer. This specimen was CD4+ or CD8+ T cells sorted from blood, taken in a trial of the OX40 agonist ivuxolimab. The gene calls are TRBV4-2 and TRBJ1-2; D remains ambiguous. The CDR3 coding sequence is TGTGCCAGCAGCTTAGGATGGGATGGCTACACCTTC. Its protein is CASSLGWDGYTF.